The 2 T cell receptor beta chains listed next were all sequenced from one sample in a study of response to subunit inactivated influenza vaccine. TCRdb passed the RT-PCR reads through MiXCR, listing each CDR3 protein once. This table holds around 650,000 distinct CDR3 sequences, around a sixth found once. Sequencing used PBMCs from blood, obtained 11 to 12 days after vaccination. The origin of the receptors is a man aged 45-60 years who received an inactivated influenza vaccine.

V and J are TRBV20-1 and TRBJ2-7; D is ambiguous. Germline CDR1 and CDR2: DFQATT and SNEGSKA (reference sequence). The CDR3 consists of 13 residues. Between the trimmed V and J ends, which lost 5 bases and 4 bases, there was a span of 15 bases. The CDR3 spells CSAPDQTAYEQYF. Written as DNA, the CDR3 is TGCAGTGCTCCTGACCAAACAGCTTACGAGCAGTACTTC.

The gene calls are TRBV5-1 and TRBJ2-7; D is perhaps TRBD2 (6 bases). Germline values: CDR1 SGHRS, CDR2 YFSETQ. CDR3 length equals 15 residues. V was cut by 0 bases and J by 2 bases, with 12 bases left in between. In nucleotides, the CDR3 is TGCGCCAGCAGCTTGGGCGGGGATCAAACCTACGAGCAGTACTTC. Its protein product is CASSLGGDQTYEQYF.